These T cell receptor beta chains were read from a single sample in a study of blood T cells in healthy people across ages. Each CDR3 protein is one row after TCRdb ran MiXCR on the 5' RACE reads. This table has about 1.4 million distinct CDR3 sequences, approximately 59% appearing once. The sequenced sample was blood. Every receptor here comes from a man younger than 35 in good health. The CDR3 runs from the conserved cysteine through the conserved F or W. D genes are given only for firm matches. Rows give clone size only sometimes, using once, few, many, or a class for an expanded clone.

TRBJ2-7 | TRBV10-3 | . | TRBD2 | TGTGCCATCAGGGGGACTAGCGGGGGAGACTACGAGCAGTACTTC | CAIRGTSGGDYEQYF
TRBJ1-5 | TRBV4-1 | few | TRBD1 | TGCGCCAGCAGCCAAGGATCACAGGGGGCTAACAATCAGCCCCAGCATTTT | CASSQGSQGANNQPQHF
TRBJ2-4 | TRBV7-2 | . | . | TGTGCCAGCAGCAAAGAGGGGGGAAGGGGCTATAGCGCGCAGTACTTC | CASSKEGGRGYSAQYF
TRBJ2-5 | TRBV27 | . | TRBD1 | TGTGCCAGCAGTCCCTCCCCCGGGACAGGGGAAGAGACCCAGTACTTC | CASSPSPGTGEETQYF
TRBJ2-4 | TRBV15 | few | . | TGTGCCACCAGCAGAGATACCGTGAAAAACATTCAGTACTTC | CATSRDTVKNIQYF
TRBJ2-2 | TRBV19 | . | . | TGTGCCAGTAGTATCTCTGGTTTACATAGCGGGGAGCTGTTTTTT | CASSISGLHSGELFF
TRBJ2-7 | TRBV10-3 | . | . | TGTGCCATCAATCCTGGTAGGGGGTTAGTGGAGCAGTACTTC | CAINPGRGLVEQYF
TRBJ2-1 | TRBV5-1 | . | . | TGCGCCAGCAGCCCAAGCGGAGGAACCAATGAGCAGTTCTTC | CASSPSGGTNEQFF
TRBJ2-7 | TRBV29-1 | few | TRBD2 | TGCAGCGTCGGGACTAGCGGGAACTCCTACGAGCAGTACTTC | CSVGTSGNSYEQYF
TRBJ1-4 | TRBV4-1 | . | . | TGCGCCAGCAGCCCCTTAGGGAGAGTTGAAAAACTGTTTTTT | CASSPLGRVEKLFF
TRBJ2-1 | TRBV4-3 | . | TRBD1 | TGCGCCAGCAGCTCACGTACCGGGACAGGGGGTAGCAATGAGCAGTTCTTC | CASSSRTGTGGSNEQFF
TRBJ2-3 | TRBV11-1 | . | TRBD2 | TGTGCCAGCAGGACTCCTAGCGGGGGGGAGGGGGATACGCAGTATTTT | CASRTPSGGEGDTQYF
TRBJ2-2 | TRBV6-2/TRBV6-3 | . | . | TGTGCCAGCAGTCGAAACCGGGCCCCCGGGGAGCTGTTTTTT | CASSRNRAPGELFF
TRBJ1-2 | TRBV24-1 | few | . | TGTGCCACCAGTGTGTTGGGAGGTGGCTACACCTTC | CATSVLGGGYTF
TRBJ2-1 | TRBV6-2/TRBV6-3 | few | TRBD2 | TGTGCCAGCACGACTAGCGGGGGTTGGGAGCAGTTCTTC | CASTTSGGWEQFF
TRBJ2-7 | TRBV7-9 | many | TRBD2 | TGTGCCAGCAGCAGCTCTCTAGCGGGGGCGTGGGAGCAGTACTTC | CASSSSLAGAWEQYF
TRBJ1-1 | TRBV5-6 | . | . | TGTGCCAGCAGCTTGGCCGTTTACACCCTTGGGGCTGAAGCTTTCTTT | CASSLAVYTLGAEAFF
TRBJ2-5 | TRBV12-3/TRBV12-4 | . | . | TGTGCCAGCAGTTTGACCGGTAGGGGAGAGACCCAGTACTTC | CASSLTGRGETQYF
TRBJ2-7 | TRBV9 | . | . | TGTGCCAGCAGCGTAGGGGTGGGCCGGAGCTGGTCCTACGAGCAGTACTTC | CASSVGVGRSWSYEQYF
TRBJ2-1 | TRBV7-9 | . | TRBD1 | TGTGCCAGCAGCTCCCAGCGGACAGGGAGCTCCTACAATGAGCAGTTCTTC | CASSSQRTGSSYNEQFF
TRBJ2-7 | TRBV6-2/TRBV6-3 | . | . | TGTGCCAGCCATACGGGGGCCTACGAGCAGTACTTC | CASHTGAYEQYF
TRBJ2-7 | TRBV20-1 | . | . | TGCAGTGCTAGAGGGACGGACACCGAGCAGTACTTC | CSARGTDTEQYF
TRBJ2-6 | TRBV12-3/TRBV12-4 | . | . | TGTGCCAGCAGCCCCTGGCCAAGCTCTGGGGCCAACGTCCTGACTTTC | CASSPWPSSGANVLTF
TRBJ1-6 | TRBV5-1 | few | . | TGCGCCAGCAGCTTCCAGGACTTGGGCTCACCCCTCCACTTT | CASSFQDLGSPLHF
TRBJ1-2 | TRBV12-3/TRBV12-4 | . | . | TGTGCCAGCTCCCCGGCAGGGGATGGCTGCACCTTC | CASSPAGDGCTF
TRBJ2-1 | TRBV29-1 | . | TRBD2 | TGCAGCGGCCGGGTAGCGGGAGTCTTTGAGCAGTTCTTC | CSGRVAGVFEQFF